Only a few counts were recorded for the clone carrying this T cell receptor (beta chain). Its antigen is not identified. TCRdb reprocessed the 5' RACE reads with MiXCR, giving one entry per CDR3 protein. The sample contains a few hundred thousand distinct CDR3 sequences, around 27% of which appear only once. The sample comes from a study of T-cell memory formation after mild COVID-19. Study in general: Clusters of TCRs were largely donor specific. Study results and caveats: A second wave of clones peaked on day 37, and their SARS-CoV-2 specificity went unconfirmed.

The origin of this receptor is an adult woman who had mild COVID-19 (a few samples of this study predate the infection). Cell type and time point are not known. The source material was PBMCs or a T cell subset sorted from them (not recorded which).

CDR3 loop: CASSLAGGALNEQFF. The DNA of the CDR3 is TGTGCCAGCAGCTTGGCAGGTGGGGCACTCAATGAGCAGTTCTTC. The chain combines TRBV5-5 with TRBJ2-1; TRBD1 is a possible D gene (5 bases). Germline V CDR1 and CDR2: SGHKS, YYEKEE (reference sequence). V was pared by 0 bases and J by 6 bases, with 13 bases between. The CDR3 sequence is 15 residues long.